This TCR beta chain was captured in a study of T cells in Graves' hyperthyroidism and ophthalmopathy. General study findings and limits: Clonotypes that were expanded in thyroid above 0.001 mostly appeared in blood too.

Comments on this clonotype: Antigen: not known.

Diagnosing involved the use of clinical symptoms, serum thyroxine and TRAb, thyroid ultrasound and orbital computed tomography. The ends were cut back, 2 bases at V and 5 bases at J, with 12 bases in the middle. Germline V gene lookup returns CDR1 MNHEY and CDR2 SVGAGI. The CDR3 length is 14 residues. Researchers took RNA transcripts and amplified the TCR beta CDR3 regions from them. The HTBI set primed first-round TCR CDR3 RT-PCR. TCRdb analysed the multiplex PCR reads with MiXCR anew, one entry per CDR3 protein. Among roughly 500,000 distinct CDR3 sequences, about 24% were seen once, and the ten largest hold approximately 11%.

The sequence came from a woman younger than 45 with Graves' ophthalmopathy. The chain links TRBV6-5 to TRBJ1-1, with no clear D. Source material: blood. As DNA, the CDR3 is TGTGCCAGCAGTTACGAAAACTCCGCGACTGAAGCTTTCTTT. Its translation: CASSYENSATEAFF.